The present TCR beta chain was sequenced within a study of radiotherapy plus CTLA-4 blockade in lung cancer. Study-level information: Disease control was seen in approximately 29% of patients, objective responses in roughly 17%.

Trimming pared 0 bases from V and 2 bases from J, leaving 4 bases between. The germline gives CDR1 MNHEY, CDR2 SVGAGI. This CDR3 has 13 amino acids. Study-wide findings and caveats: Once radiotherapy plus ipilimumab had been given, TCR clones derived from tumor expanded in blood.

Patients with chemo-refractory metastatic non-small-cell lung cancer received focal radiation plus CTLA-4 blockade with ipilimumab. Of note for this clone: The target antigen is unknown.

Clones were sequenced by immunoSEQ multiplex PCR, and TCRdb holds only the in-frame ones, with some missing. The profile shows tens of thousands of clones, 87% of them singletons. This TCR was recovered from a human donor with non-small cell lung cancer that progressed on radiotherapy plus ipilimumab. This chain links TRBV6-5 with TRBJ1-1; D remains unclear. Sequenced here: peripheral blood, sampled from a patient treated with radiotherapy plus ipilimumab. The chain's CDR3 is CASSYSRNTEAFF. The CDR3, as DNA: TGTGCCAGCAGTTACTCAAGAAACACTGAAGCTTTCTTT.